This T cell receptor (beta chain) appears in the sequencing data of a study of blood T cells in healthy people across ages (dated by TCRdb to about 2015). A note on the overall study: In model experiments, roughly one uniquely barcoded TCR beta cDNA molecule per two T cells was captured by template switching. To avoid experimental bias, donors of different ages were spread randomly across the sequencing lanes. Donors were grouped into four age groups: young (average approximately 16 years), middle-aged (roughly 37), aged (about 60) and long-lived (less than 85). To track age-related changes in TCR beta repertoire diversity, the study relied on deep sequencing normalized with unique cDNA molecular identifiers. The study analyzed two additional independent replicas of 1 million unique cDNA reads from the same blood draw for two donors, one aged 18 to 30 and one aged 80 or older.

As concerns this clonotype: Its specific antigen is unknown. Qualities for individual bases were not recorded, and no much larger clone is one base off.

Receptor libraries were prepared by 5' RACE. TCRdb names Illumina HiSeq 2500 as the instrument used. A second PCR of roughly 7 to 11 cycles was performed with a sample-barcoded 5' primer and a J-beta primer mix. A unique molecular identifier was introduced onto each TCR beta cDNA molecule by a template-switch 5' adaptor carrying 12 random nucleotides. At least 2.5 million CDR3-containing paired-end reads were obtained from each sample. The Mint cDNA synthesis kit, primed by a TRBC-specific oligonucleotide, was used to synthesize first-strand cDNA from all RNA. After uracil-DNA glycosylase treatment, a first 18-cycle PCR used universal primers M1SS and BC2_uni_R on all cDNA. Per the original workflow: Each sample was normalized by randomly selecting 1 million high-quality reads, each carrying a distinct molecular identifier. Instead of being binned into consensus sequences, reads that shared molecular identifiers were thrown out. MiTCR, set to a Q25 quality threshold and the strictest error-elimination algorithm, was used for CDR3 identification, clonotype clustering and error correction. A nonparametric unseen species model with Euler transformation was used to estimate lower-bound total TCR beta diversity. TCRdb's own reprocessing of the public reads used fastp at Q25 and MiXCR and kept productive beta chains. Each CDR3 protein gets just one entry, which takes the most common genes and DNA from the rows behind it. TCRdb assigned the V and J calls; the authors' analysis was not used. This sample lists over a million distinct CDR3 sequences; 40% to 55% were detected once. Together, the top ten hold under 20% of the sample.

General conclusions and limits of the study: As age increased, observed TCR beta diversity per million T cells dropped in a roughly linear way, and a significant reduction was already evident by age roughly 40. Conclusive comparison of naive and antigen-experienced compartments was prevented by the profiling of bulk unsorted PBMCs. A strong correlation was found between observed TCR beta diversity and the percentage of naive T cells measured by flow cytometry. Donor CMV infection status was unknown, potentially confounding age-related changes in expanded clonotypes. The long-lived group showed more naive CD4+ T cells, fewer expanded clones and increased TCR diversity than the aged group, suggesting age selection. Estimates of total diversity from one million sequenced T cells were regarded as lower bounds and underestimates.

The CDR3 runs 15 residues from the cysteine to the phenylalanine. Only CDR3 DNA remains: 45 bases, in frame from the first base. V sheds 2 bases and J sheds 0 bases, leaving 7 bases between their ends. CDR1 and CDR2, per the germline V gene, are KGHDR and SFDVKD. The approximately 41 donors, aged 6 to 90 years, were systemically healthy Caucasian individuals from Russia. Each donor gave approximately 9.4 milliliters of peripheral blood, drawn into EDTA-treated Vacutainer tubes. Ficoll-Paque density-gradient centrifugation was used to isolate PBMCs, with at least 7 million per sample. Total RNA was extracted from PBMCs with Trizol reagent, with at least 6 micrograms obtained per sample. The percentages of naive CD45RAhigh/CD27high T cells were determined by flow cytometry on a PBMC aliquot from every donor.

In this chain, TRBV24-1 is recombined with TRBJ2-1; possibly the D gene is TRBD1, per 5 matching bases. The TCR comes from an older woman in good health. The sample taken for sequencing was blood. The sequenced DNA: TGTGCCACCAGTGATTACGACAGCTCCTACAATGAGCAGTTCTTC. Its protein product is CATSDYDSSYNEQFF.